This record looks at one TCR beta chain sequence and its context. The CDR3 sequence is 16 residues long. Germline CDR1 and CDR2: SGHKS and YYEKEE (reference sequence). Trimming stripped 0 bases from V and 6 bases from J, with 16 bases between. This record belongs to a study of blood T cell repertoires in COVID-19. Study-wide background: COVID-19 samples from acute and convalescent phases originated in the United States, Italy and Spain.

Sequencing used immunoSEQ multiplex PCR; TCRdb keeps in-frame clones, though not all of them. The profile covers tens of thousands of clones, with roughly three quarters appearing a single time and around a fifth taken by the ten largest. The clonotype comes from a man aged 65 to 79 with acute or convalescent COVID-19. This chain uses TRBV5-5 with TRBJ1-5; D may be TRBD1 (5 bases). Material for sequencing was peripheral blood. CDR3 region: CASSLARANLSQPQHF. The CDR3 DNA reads TGTGCCAGCAGCTTGGCCAGGGCAAATCTAAGTCAGCCCCAGCATTTT.